This T cell receptor beta chain is from a study of blood T cell repertoires in COVID-19. Study overall: Acute and convalescent COVID-19 samples came from the United States, Italy and Spain.

This clone turned up a few times. Trimming took 3 bases from V and 4 from J; bases not matched to a gene: 6. CDR1 MDHEN and CDR2 SYDVKM come from the germline V gene. This CDR3 contains 15 residues. The method was immunoSEQ multiplex PCR; TCRdb's version includes in-frame clones alone and lacks a portion of them. The sample holds approximately 69,000 clones, more than 80% seen once. The chain carries TRBV28 and TRBJ2-1; 7 nucleotides agree with TRBD2. This receptor was obtained from a woman between 65 and 79 years old with acute or convalescent COVID-19. Sample: peripheral blood. CDR3 region: CASSFAGVIYNEQFF. DNA for the CDR3: TGTGCCAGCAGTTTTGCGGGAGTTATATACAATGAGCAGTTCTTC.